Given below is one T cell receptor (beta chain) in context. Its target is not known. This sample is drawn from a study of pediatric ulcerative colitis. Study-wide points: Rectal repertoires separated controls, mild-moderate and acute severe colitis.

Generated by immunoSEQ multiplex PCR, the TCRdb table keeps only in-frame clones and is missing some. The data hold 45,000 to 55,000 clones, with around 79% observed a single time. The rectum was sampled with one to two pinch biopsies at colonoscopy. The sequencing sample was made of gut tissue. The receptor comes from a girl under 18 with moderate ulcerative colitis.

The CDR3 reads CASTTTTVLQPQHF. The CDR3 DNA reads as TGTGCCAGCACCACTACGACAGTCCTTCAGCCCCAGCATTTT. The J gene is TRBJ1-5, the V gene TRBV28, with D perhaps TRBD1 (5 bases). This CDR3 has 14 amino acids. Germline values: CDR1 MDHEN, CDR2 SYDVKM. The germline V and J ends were trimmed by 7 bases and 6 bases, with 16 bases remaining between them.